This TCR beta chain was found in a study of blood T cell repertoires in COVID-19. Study information: PBMCs, B-cell-depleted T cells, or T cells provided the cDNA or gDNA that made up the material.

The CDR3 extends over 14 amino acids. The germline V and J ends were trimmed by 5 bases and 2 bases, with 13 bases remaining between them. Germline V lookup: CDR1 SGHTA, CDR2 FQGNSA. Here immunoSEQ multiplex PCR was the method, and the copy in TCRdb shows in-frame clones only, minus some. The sample holds tens of thousands of clones; over 75% are singletons and the top ten take 6.5% to 10%. The clonotype was recovered from a woman in her seventies with active or convalescent COVID-19. Sequenced: peripheral blood. The V call is TRBV7-2, the J call TRBJ2-7, with D unclear. The chain's CDR3 is CASSPRRGPYEQYF. The CDR3 coding sequence is TGTGCCAGCAGCCCCCGGCGTGGGCCCTACGAGCAGTACTTC.